These 26 T cell receptor beta chains originate from one sample sequenced in a study of blood T cell repertoires in COVID-19. The repertoire was sequenced with immunoSEQ multiplex PCR; TCRdb's copy has only in-frame clones and lacks some. The table includes some 83,000 clones, over 80% detected once. The sample was peripheral blood. The origin of the receptors is a man aged 45 to 65 with acute or convalescent COVID-19.

The chain joins TRBV5-5 to TRBJ2-7; D unclear. CDR1 SGHKS and CDR2 YYEKEE come from the germline V gene (reference sequence). This CDR3 contains 14 residues. V dropped 0 bases and J dropped 1 base, with 8 bases sitting between them. The DNA of the CDR3 is TGTGCCAGCAGCTTGGAGTGGCAGTCCTACGAGCAGTACTTC. Its translation: CASSLEWQSYEQYF.

The CDR3 DNA is TGTGCCAGCAGCCTCGGGAGCGGGGCTACCTACGAGCAGTACTTC. Amino acid sequence: CASSLGSGATYEQYF. The V and J genes are TRBV7-2 and TRBJ2-7, with 7 nucleotides matching TRBD2. Germline CDR1 and CDR2: SGHTA and FQGNSA. The V gene end was trimmed by 5 bases and the J gene end by 2 bases; junction bases not matched to a gene: 9. CDR3 length: 15 residues.

This clone has a single count. The gene calls are TRBV6-2 or TRBV6-3 and TRBJ2-5; possible D gene TRBD1, 5 bases. This CDR3 contains 15 residues. Trimming cost V 2 bases and J 4 bases, with 14 bases left between them. Germline V gene lookup returns CDR1 MNHEY and CDR2 SVGEGT. CDR3 DNA sequence: TGTGCCAGCAGTTACGGCCTTGACAGTATAGAGACCCAGTACTTC. It specifies CASSYGLDSIETQYF.

The chain carries TRBV12-3 or TRBV12-4 and TRBJ2-3; 7 positions match TRBD2. The CDR3 has 13 residues. Trimming cost V 6 bases and J 5 bases; bases outside gene matches: 5. This CDR3 is CASSFTGGDTQYF. The CDR3 DNA follows: TGTGCCAGCAGCTTCACGGGGGGAGATACGCAGTATTTT.

This chain uses TRBV6-5 with TRBJ2-1; 7 bases map to TRBD2. V was clipped by 4 bases and J by 4 bases; unmatched bases: 7. Germline CDR1 reads MNHEY; CDR2 reads SVGAGI. This CDR3 has 15 residues. The CDR3 here is CASSSGSGAYNEQFF. In DNA, the CDR3 is TGTGCCAGCAGTTCGGGCAGCGGGGCGTACAATGAGCAGTTCTTC.

The chain recombines TRBV7-8 with TRBJ1-5; TRBD1 might be the D (5 bases). Between the trimmed V and J ends, which lost 1 base and 7 bases, there was a span of 17 bases. Germline V CDR1 and CDR2: SGHVS, FQNEAQ. The CDR3 is made up of 16 amino acids. CDR3 protein: CASSLEAAGGTQPQHF. The CDR3 DNA reads as TGTGCCAGCAGCTTAGAGGCGGCGGGGGGGACCCAGCCCCAGCATTTT.

V is TRBV5-1 and J is TRBJ2-1, with D perhaps TRBD1 (6 bases). V was trimmed by 4 bases and J by 2 bases, leaving 10 bases between them. The CDR3 loop spans 14 amino acids. Germline CDR1 and CDR2: SGHRS and YFSETQ. CDR3 in amino acids: CASSPTGTYNEQFF. The CDR3 DNA follows: TGCGCCAGCAGCCCCACAGGGACCTACAATGAGCAGTTCTTC.

The CDR3 nucleotides are TGTGCCAGCTCACTGGGACTAGCGGGGTACAATGAGCAGTTCTTC. This gives the protein CASSLGLAGYNEQFF. The rearrangement joins TRBV18 to TRBJ2-1, with 13 nucleotides matching TRBD2. This CDR3 region has 15 residues. The germline gives CDR1 KGHSH, CDR2 LQKENI. The V segment lost 4 bases and the J segment 4 bases; nucleotides outside the gene matches: 1.

Only one count was recorded for this clone. The rearrangement joins TRBV30 to TRBJ1-1; D not certain. Between the trimmed V and J ends, which lost 1 base and 1 base, there was a span of 4 bases. CDR1 GTSNPN and CDR2 SVGIG come from the germline V gene (reference sequence). There are 12 residues in the CDR3. The CDR3 reads CAWSERNTEAFF. CDR3 DNA sequence: TGTGCCTGGAGTGAGAGGAACACTGAAGCTTTCTTT.

This chain uses TRBV18 with TRBJ2-3; possible D gene TRBD1, 5 bases. Germline V CDR1 and CDR2: KGHSH, LQKENI. This CDR3 is built from 14 residues. V was pared by 1 base and J by 2 bases, with 7 bases between. The CDR3 protein is CASSPRGITDTQYF. In nucleotides, the CDR3 is TGTGCCAGCTCACCACGGGGCATCACAGATACGCAGTATTTT.

This rearrangement joins TRBV3-1 (or the pseudogene TRBV3-2) to TRBJ2-7; a possible D gene is TRBD2 (6 bases). Germline V lookup: CDR1 LGHDT, CDR2 YNNKEL (reference sequence). V was trimmed by 4 bases and J by 7 bases, leaving 17 bases between them. CDR3 length: 14 residues. DNA of the CDR3: TGTGCCAGCAGCCTCTTTGGGGGGAAGGGTGAGCAGTACTTC. Protein sequence: CASSLFGGKGEQYF.

This clone was detected only once. The CDR3 here is CASRPKRGTSGVNEQFF. CDR3 in DNA: TGTGCCAGTCGACCCAAGAGGGGGACTAGCGGGGTCAATGAGCAGTTCTTC. V usage is TRBV19 and J usage is TRBJ2-1; 13 bases map to TRBD2. In germline, CDR1 is LNHDA, CDR2 SQIVND (reference sequence). V was pared by 8 bases and J by 6 bases, with 13 bases of the junction left unmatched. The CDR3 sequence is 17 residues long.

This chain links TRBV7-2 with TRBJ1-1; D might be TRBD1 (5 bases). With 3 bases removed from V and 4 bases from J, the gap between germline ends came to 12 bases. The CDR3 is made up of 14 amino acids. Looked up from germline, CDR1 is SGHTA and CDR2 is FQGNSA. The CDR3 coding sequence is TGTGCCAGCAGCTTGGCCGGGAGGGGCACTGAAGCTTTCTTT. As protein: CASSLAGRGTEAFF.

This chain connects TRBV19 to TRBJ2-5; 9 nucleotides align to TRBD1. CDR3 length: 13 amino acids. The trim removed 10 bases at V and 7 bases at J, leaving 10 bases unmatched. CDR1 and CDR2 (germline): LNHDA, SQIVND (reference sequence). The CDR3, as DNA: TGTGCCACCTCTGAGGACAGGGGAGGGACCCAGTACTTC. Translation: CATSEDRGGTQYF.

This clone was detected only a few times. This sequence joins TRBV10-1 and TRBJ2-7; 10 bases align to TRBD2. Germline lookup yields CDR1 WNHNN and CDR2 SYGVQD (reference sequence). The CDR3 runs 16 residues. V lost 3 bases and J lost 2; bases outside the gene matches: 7. This CDR3 is CASSELAGTLPYEQYF. DNA for the CDR3: TGCGCCAGCAGTGAACTAGCGGGGACCCTTCCCTACGAGCAGTACTTC.

The V and J genes are TRBV4-1 and TRBJ1-1; 11 bases align to TRBD1. The CDR3 has 14 residues. The germline CDR1 and CDR2 sequences are MGHRA and YSYEKL. Germline trimming cut 3 bases from V and 5 bases from J; bases unmatched to any gene: 2. This CDR3 is CASSHRDRGTEAFF. Written as DNA, the CDR3 is TGCGCCAGCAGCCACCGGGACAGGGGGACTGAAGCTTTCTTT.

This clone appeared a few times. The rearrangement joins TRBV6-6 to TRBJ1-2; D not certain. With 1 base removed from V and 8 bases from J, the gap between germline ends came to 8 bases. The CDR3 runs 12 residues. Germline V CDR1 and CDR2: MNHNY, SVGAGI (reference sequence). CDR3 amino acids: CASSYYRGGYTF. The CDR3 region has the DNA TGTGCCAGCAGTTACTATCGTGGCGGCTACACCTTC.

This clone is a singleton in its sample. The gene calls are TRBV7-9 and TRBJ1-2; 10 bases align to TRBD1. The trim removed 4 bases at V and 6 bases at J, leaving 2 bases unmatched. Germline V gives CDR1 SEHNR, CDR2 FQNEAQ (reference sequence). This CDR3 spans 13 amino acids. Written as DNA, the CDR3 is TGTGCCAGCAGCTCGACAGGGGGCGATGGCTACACCTTC. Translated, it gives CASSSTGGDGYTF. The full variable domain, its missing parts supplied by reference TRBV7-9 and TRBJ1-2, is DTGVSQNPRHKITKRGQNVTFRCDPISEHNRLYWYRQTLGQGPEFLTYFQNEAQLEKSRLLSDRFSAERPKGSFSTLEIQRTEQGDSAMYLCASSSTGGDGYTFGSGTRLTVV.

The CDR3 reads CSVVEGAVGTQYF. The CDR3 nucleotides read TGCAGCGTTGTCGAAGGGGCAGTAGGTACGCAGTATTTT. The V gene is TRBV29-1, the J gene TRBJ2-3; D possibly corresponds to TRBD1 (5 bases). This CDR3 is 13 amino acids long. V was trimmed by 4 bases and J by 8 bases, leaving 16 bases between them. The germline V gene has CDR1 SQVTM and CDR2 ANQGSEA.

V is TRBV7-2 and J is TRBJ2-7; D is undetermined. CDR3 size: 13 residues. Germline V gene sequence: CDR1 SGHTA, CDR2 FQGNSA. Trimming took off 4 bases at V and 7 bases at J, with 14 bases between the two ends. CDR3 coding DNA: TGTGCCAGCAGCTCCCAGGCACTCCTTGAGCAGTACTTC. Translation gives CASSSQALLEQYF. Based on the CDR3 plus reference TRBV7-2 and TRBJ2-7, the full variable domain is GAGVSQSPSNKVTEKGKDVELRCDPISGHTALYWYRQSLGQGLEFLIYFQGNSAPDKSGLPSDRFSAERTGGSVSTLTIQRTQQEDSAVYLCASSSQALLEQYFGPGTRLTVT.

In this sample, this clone turned up a few times. The chain links TRBV5-1 to TRBJ2-2; D not certain. The CDR3 spans 13 residues. V lost 5 bases and J 3 bases, leaving 8 bases between the germline ends. Germline loops: CDR1 SGHRS, CDR2 YFSETQ. The CDR3 here is CASRHSDTGELFF. In DNA form, the CDR3 reads TGCGCCAGCAGGCATTCAGACACCGGGGAGCTGTTTTTT.

The CDR3 DNA is TGTGCCAGCTCACCAAGGACAGGAGTCCAAGAGACCCAGTACTTC. Amino acids: CASSPRTGVQETQYF. The gene calls are TRBV18 and TRBJ2-5; TRBD1 aligns across 7 bases. The CDR3 length is 15 residues. CDR1 and CDR2 from the germline V gene are KGHSH and LQKENI. Trimming cost V 2 bases and J 1 base; bases outside gene matches: 4.

This chain uses TRBV27 with TRBJ1-1; D is unresolved. Germline loops: CDR1 MNHEY, CDR2 SMNVEV (reference sequence). V was shortened by 3 bases and J by 3 bases, with 8 bases between the two germline ends. This CDR3 has 13 residues. This CDR3 is CASSLAVYTEAFF. The CDR3 nucleotides are TGTGCCAGCAGTTTGGCGGTTTACACTGAAGCTTTCTTT.

This sequence joins TRBV7-9 and TRBJ2-7, with D possibly being TRBD1 (7 bases). V was cut by 5 bases and J by 2 bases, with 13 bases left in between. Germline lookup yields CDR1 SEHNR and CDR2 FQNEAQ (reference sequence). This CDR3 is built from 14 residues. CDR3 sequence: CASSLGGQTYEQYF. CDR3 nucleotides: TGTGCCAGCAGCCTGGGGGGACAGACCTACGAGCAGTACTTC.

The chain links TRBV11-2 to TRBJ1-2; perhaps TRBD1 as D (6 bases). From germline, CDR1 is SGHAT and CDR2 FQNNGV. The CDR3 covers 13 residues. Trimming cost V 6 bases and J 4 bases, with 12 bases left between them. The CDR3: CASSPDRAYGYTF. The CDR3 region has the DNA TGTGCCAGCAGTCCGGACAGAGCCTATGGCTACACCTTC.

This clone was picked up a small number of times. This chain uses TRBV7-2 with TRBJ2-7; 7 bases align to TRBD2. CDR3 length: 14 residues. J gave up 9 bases and V 6 bases, and 14 bases lay outside the gene matches. Germline CDR1 is SGHTA and CDR2 is FQGNSA. The CDR3 spells CASRPGLTVFGQYF. In DNA, the CDR3 is TGTGCCAGCAGGCCGGGACTAACCGTTTTTGGGCAGTACTTC.